This T cell receptor (beta chain) was found in a study of cytomegalovirus exposure and HLA in healthy donors. Background on the study: There were 75 million to 95 million unique TCRs (from HLA-typed donors) in an early data release.

Worth noting for this clone: Its target is unknown.

V was shortened by 1 base and J by 5 bases, with 9 bases between the two germline ends. In germline, CDR1 is SEHNR, CDR2 FQNEAQ (reference sequence). This CDR3 region has 15 residues. A multiplex PCR was run with 60 Vbeta primers and 13 Jbeta primers. Assay: immunoSEQ multiplex PCR; the TCRdb copy retains only in-frame clones and omits some. The profile shows roughly 260,000 clones, 84% of them singletons. General observations from the study: Sequencing had likely introduced a cluster of highly shared sequence variants as an artifact. The majority of CMV-associated TCR beta chains were reported as apparently HLA-restricted in a later analysis.

This receptor was obtained from a woman between 40 and 55 years old in good health and CMV-seropositive. The material sequenced was PBMCs. The rearrangement links TRBV7-9 to TRBJ2-6; D is uncertain. In DNA, the CDR3 is TGTGCCAGCAGCTTAGGCGGCTACTGGGCCAACGTCCTGACTTTC. This gives the protein CASSLGGYWANVLTF.